A single sample gave rise to the 7 T cell receptor beta chains below, sequenced in a study of human T cells and chemical hapten exposure. Noted time point: pre-sensitization, week 0. Treatment reported: therapeutic diphenylcyclopropenone sensitization with weekly scalp DPC. TCRdb processed the RACE reads anew with MiXCR; each CDR3 protein has one entry. The profile shows over 85,000 distinct CDR3 sequences, approximately 10% of them singletons. The sequencing used whole blood, collected in connection with sensitization to the hapten diphenylcyclopropenone (DPC). The receptors stem from a woman aged 60-75 years with alopecia areata. Some clones in this sample may be carry-over from other donors' samples.

This clonotype came up a few times. This chain joins TRBV27 and TRBJ2-2; D is tentatively TRBD1 or TRBD2 (5 bases each). The CDR3 runs 16 residues. V dropped 5 bases and J dropped 4 bases, with 17 bases sitting between them. CDR1 is MNHEY, CDR2 SMNVEV, per germline (reference sequence). For the CDR3, the DNA is TGTGCCAGCAGTCCGACGATGGGGGTCGGCACCGGGGAGCTGTTTTTT. Protein sequence: CASSPTMGVGTGELFF.

The chain is built from TRBV5-1 and TRBJ1-4; D uncertain. The CDR3 runs 14 residues. CDR1 and CDR2 from the germline V gene are SGHRS and YFSETQ. With 0 bases removed from V and 8 bases from J, the gap between germline ends came to 11 bases. The CDR3 region is CASSLAQADEKLFF. The DNA of the CDR3 is TGCGCCAGCAGCTTGGCCCAAGCCGACGAAAAACTGTTTTTT. Full variable domain (remainder filled in from reference TRBV5-1 and TRBJ1-4): KAGVTQTPRYLIKTRGQQVTLSCSPISGHRSVSWYQQTPGQGLQFLFEYFSETQRNKGNFPGRFSGRQFSNSRSEMNVSTLELGDSALYLCASSLAQADEKLFFGSGTQLSVL.

This clonotype was seen only once. This may arise from a read error, as a much more abundant clone is one base away. The CDR3 does not close with the conserved phenylalanine or tryptophan, likely indicating a read error. This chain uses TRBV20-1 with TRBJ2-7; tentatively, D is TRBD1 (6 bases). The V gene lost 4 bases and the J gene lost 1 base, with 11 bases spanning the gap. The germline CDR1 and CDR2 sequences are DFQATT and SNEGSKA (reference sequence). CDR3 length: 13 residues. CDR3 nucleotides: TGCAGTGCTACAGGGGATCAGTCCTACGAGCAGTACTAC. Encoded protein: CSATGDQSYEQYY.

This clonotype showed up many times. The chain joins TRBV20-1 to TRBJ1-2, with 11 bases fitting TRBD1. The CDR3 has 20 residues. The V and J ends lost 5 bases and 7 bases, in that order; junction bases with no gene match: 27. CDR1 DFQATT and CDR2 SNEGSKA come from the germline V gene (reference sequence). CDR3 amino acids: CSAPNPPGQGVRFSQRGYTF. In DNA form, the CDR3 reads TGCAGTGCTCCGAACCCACCGGGACAGGGGGTGAGGTTCTCTCAGCGTGGCTACACCTTC.

This clonotype was detected a few times. This chain links TRBV30 with TRBJ2-7; 7 bases agree with TRBD1. The germline CDR1 and CDR2 sequences are GTSNPN and SVGIG (reference sequence). After removal of 2 bases from V and 0 bases from J, the junction contained 7 bases not matched to a gene. This CDR3 has 15 amino acids. This CDR3 reads CAWSPGQLSSYEQYF. CDR3 bases: TGTGCCTGGAGTCCGGGACAGCTAAGCTCCTACGAGCAGTACTTC.

This rearrangement joins TRBV29-1 to TRBJ2-3; the match to TRBD1 covers 12 bases. The germline V gene has CDR1 SQVTM and CDR2 ANQGSEA. The CDR3 sequence is 15 residues long. Trimming at V came to 2 bases and at J to 5 bases, leaving 5 bases not matched to a gene. DNA for the CDR3: TGCAGCGTTGAACGGGGACAGGGGGCAGGAGATACGCAGTATTTT. Translating gives CSVERGQGAGDTQYF.

This clonotype was counted at least ten times. The chain employs TRBV7-2 and TRBJ1-1; 7 bases map to TRBD1. CDR1 is SGHTA and CDR2 is FQGNSA in the germline V gene. This CDR3 is 13 amino acids long. V lost 6 bases to trimming and J lost 1 base; unmatched junction nucleotides: 2. For the CDR3, the DNA is TGTGCCAGCAGGGACAGGACGAACACTGAAGCTTTCTTT. Translation: CASRDRTNTEAFF. The full variable domain, its missing parts supplied by reference TRBV7-2 and TRBJ1-1, is GAGVSQSPSNKVTEKGKDVELRCDPISGHTALYWYRQSLGQGLEFLIYFQGNSAPDKSGLPSDRFSAERTGGSVSTLTIQRTQQEDSAVYLCASRDRTNTEAFFGQGTRLTVV.